This entry features one T cell receptor (beta chain) sequence. These data originate in a study of technical replicates of blood from a few donors. Assay used: immunoSEQ multiplex PCR; TCRdb lists only in-frame clones, some missing. The table records approximately 49,000 clones, 90% to 95% of them present only once. Germline CDR1 and CDR2: LNHDA and SQIVND (reference sequence). The length of the CDR3 is 17 residues. V lost 4 bases, J lost 1 base, and 14 bases lay in between. The rearrangement joins TRBV19 to TRBJ1-6; D not certain. The TCR originated in a human donor in good health. Some clones in this sample may be carry-over from other donors' samples. Sample: PBMCs. CDR3 protein: CASSKGWEASYNSPLHF. Written as DNA, the CDR3 is TGTGCCAGTAGTAAAGGCTGGGAGGCTTCCTATAATTCACCCCTCCACTTT.